This entry lists 27 T cell receptor delta chains sequenced from one sample in a study of γδ T cells in repeated Plasmodium falciparum infection listed by TCRdb under 2021. Receptor libraries were prepared by multiplex PCR. The instrument given in TCRdb is Illumina MiSeq. Public reads were reanalyzed in TCRdb with CATT, and rows carrying the same DNA were merged afterwards. Recorded for this sample are tens of thousands of delta-chain clones; around 1.7% of them occurred a single time. The ten largest clones represent about 15% of the sample. For bulk TCR repertoire analysis, Vgamma9/Vdelta2+ and Vdelta2-negative gammadelta T cell populations were flow-sorted out of peripheral blood mononuclear cells. Sequencing was carried out using gamma-delta T cells from blood. These receptors were obtained from a pool of human donors (malaria-infected and uninfected, not separated).

This clone was detected ten times or more. A far larger clone differs by one base, so this is likely a read error. This CDR3 is also generated by other DNA sequences in the sample. The V gene call reads TRDV2; no J gene was called; no DNA check was done on the table's D call, TRDD3. The CDR3 loop spans 17 amino acids. Germline V gives CDR1 GEAIGNYY, CDR2 EKD. The CDR3 loop is CACASLTGGSYTDKLIF. In DNA form, the CDR3 reads TGTGCCTGTGCTTCCCTTACTGGGGGATCTTACACCGATAAACTCATCTTC.

The table lists this clone with a few counts. The protein given by TCRdb reflects a much larger clone and differs at residue 20 from this DNA's translation, likely from a read error; the protein shown is the DNA's translation. The chain combines TRDV2 with TRDJ1; the match to TRDD2 covers 7 bases. This CDR3 region has 21 residues. The V gene's germline CDR1 is GEAIGNYY and CDR2 EKD. CDR3 in amino acids: CACDTSCSLFLPGVATDKLTF. The CDR3, as DNA: TGTGCCTGTGACACCTCCTGCTCTTTATTCCTACCCGGGGTGGCCACCGATAAACTCACCTTT.

This clone occurred many times. The mismatch at residue 3 between this DNA's translation and the TCRdb protein of a much larger clone likely reflects a read error; the protein shown is translated from the DNA. The J gene is TRDJ1, the V gene TRDV1; 9 nucleotides agree with TRDD3. Here the J gene came from matching the DNA to germline, since TCRdb omits it. Looked up from germline, CDR1 is TSWWSYY and CDR2 is QGS. The CDR3 length is 22 residues. In DNA, the CDR3 is TGTGCTCCTGGGGAACTCCTCCTTACGGTGTACTGGGGGACCCAATTTACCGATAAACTCATCTTT. As protein: CAPGELLLTVYWGTQFTDKLIF.

There are a few counts of this clone. TCRdb pairs this DNA with a much larger clone's protein that differs at residue 7, likely a read error; the protein shown was translated from the DNA. V and J are TRDV1 and TRDJ1; perhaps TRDD3 as D (5 bases). The V gene lost 9 bases and the J gene lost 0 bases, with 26 bases spanning the gap. The CDR3 runs to 18 residues. Germline V CDR1 and CDR2: TSWWSYY, QGS. The CDR3 DNA sequence: TGTGCTCTCAAAAAAGGGGACCCCCCACGTCCGTACACCGATAAACTCATCTTT. Its protein is CALKKGDPPRPYTDKLIF.

This clone was found many times. TCRdb's listed protein matches a much larger clone and diverges from this DNA's translation at residue 9, likely through a read error; the protein shown comes from the DNA. The chain recombines TRDV1 with TRDJ1, with D possibly TRDD3 on 6 matching bases. Germline V gene lookup returns CDR1 TSWWSYY and CDR2 QGS. The length of the CDR3 is 17 residues. Trimming removed 4 bases at V and 2 bases at J, with 20 bases between. The CDR3 nucleotides read TGTGCTCTTGGGGTCGGGGCTGGGGAATTCTCTACCGATAAACTCATCTTT. Translated: CALGVGAGEFSTDKLIF.

This clone was seen more than once but under ten times. A far larger clone is a single base away, which makes a read error likely. Other DNA sequences in the same sample also yield this CDR3. The rearrangement joins TRDV1 to TRDJ1, with TRDD3 matching over 7 bases. Since TCRdb gives no J gene, matching the DNA to germline was used here to assign it. The CDR3 is made up of 21 amino acids. In germline, CDR1 is TSWWSYY, CDR2 QGS. The CDR3 DNA reads as TGTGCCCTTGGGGAAGTCTTAAACGGGCCTTCTGGGGGCTCGTACACCGATAAACTCATCTTT. The encoded protein is CALGEVLNGPSGGSYTDKLIF.

This clone was detected many times. The protein TCRdb gives is from a much larger clone and does not agree with this DNA's translation at residue 6, likely a read error; the protein shown here comes from the DNA. The chain is built from TRDV2 and TRDJ1; perhaps D is TRDD2 or TRDD3 (5 bases each). V lost 1 base and J lost 0, with 20 bases in between. The CDR3 spans 18 residues. Per germline, CDR1 GEAIGNYY and CDR2 EKD. The CDR3 DNA is TGTGCCTGTGACACACCTACGACCTGGGCCCCGTACACCGATAAACTCATCTTT. Residues: CACDTPTTWAPYTDKLIF.

In its sample, this clone was seen a few times. This DNA translates differently at residue 3 from the TCRdb protein, which is that of a much larger clone; a read error is likely, and the protein shown is the DNA's own translation. This chain joins TRDV1 and TRDJ1; D is unclear. The CDR3 spans 18 residues. The V gene's germline CDR1 is TSWWSYY and CDR2 QGS. The DNA for the CDR3 is TGTGCTCATGGGTTCACCTCCGTACATACTTATATCACCGATAAACTCATCTTT. Translated, it gives CAHGFTSVHTYITDKLIF.

This clone occurred many times. For this DNA, TCRdb reports the protein of a much larger clone, which diverges at residue 15, most likely from a read error; the protein presented here is translated directly from the DNA. The V and J genes are TRDV1 and TRDJ3; TRDD3 is a possible D gene (5 bases). Germline-derived CDR1 and CDR2 are TSWWSYY and QGS. This CDR3 is built from 17 residues. In DNA, the CDR3 is TGTGCTCTTGGGGTAAACCACAGGCCCTGGGACACCCGACAGATATTTTTC. Translation gives CALGVNHRPWDTRQIFF.

This clone was found many times. This may be a read error: a much more frequent sequence differs by one nucleotide. The same CDR3 is also encoded by other DNA sequences in this sample. This chain links TRDV1 with TRDJ1; possible D gene TRDD2, 6 bases. The V gene's germline CDR1 is TSWWSYY and CDR2 QGS. The length of the CDR3 is 21 residues. For the CDR3, the DNA is TGTGCTCTTGGGGGCGGTCCTACGGGGCGGTGTCCACCTAACTACACCGATAAACTCATCTTC. Translating it yields CALGGGPTGRCPPNYTDKLIF.

In this sample, this clone turned up many times. The chain is built from TRDV1 and TRDJ1, with a weak D call TRDD3 (10 bases). Trimming took 3 bases from V and 0 from J, leaving 35 bases between them. The CDR3 extends over 23 amino acids. CDR1 is TSWWSYY, CDR2 QGS, per germline. The CDR3 here is CALGDAAFLLNHGGYWYTDKLIF. As DNA, the CDR3 is TGTGCTCTTGGGGACGCCGCCTTCCTACTGAACCATGGGGGATACTGGTACACCGATAAACTCATCTTT.

This clone turned up a few times. TCRdb assigns this DNA the protein of a much larger clone, which departs from its translation at residue 14; this likely reflects a read error, and the protein shown comes from translating the DNA. V usage is TRDV1 and J usage is TRDJ1; the match to TRDD3 covers 10 bases. Germline V lookup: CDR1 TSWWSYY, CDR2 QGS. Losses at the gene ends were 5 bases for V and 5 bases for J; bases not matched to a gene: 35. The CDR3 contains 24 residues. In DNA, the CDR3 is TGTGCTCTTGGGCCTACGACCTTCGGTCGTACTGGGGGATGCGCGTCTTTGGGTGGGGATAAACTCATCTTT. This translates into CALGPTTFGRTGGCASLGGDKLIF.

This clone was detected many times. A much larger clone lies a single base off, so this may be a read error. The J gene is TRDJ2, the V gene TRDV2, with 13 positions matching TRDD3. The J gene was not available in TCRdb and was assigned here by matching the DNA to germline segments. The germline gives CDR1 GEAIGNYY, CDR2 EKD. This CDR3 has 28 amino acids. V shed 3 bases, J shed 0 bases, and the junction held 36 bases outside the gene matches. CDR3 sequence reads: CACDSTSPPTGGSLGDTRISALTAQLFF. CDR3 sequence (DNA): TGTGCCTGTGACTCGACCTCGCCTCCTACGGGGGGATCACTGGGGGATACGCGTATCTCGGCTTTGACAGCACAACTCTTCTTT.

The table lists this clone with many counts. The protein TCRdb lists belongs to a much larger clone and differs from this DNA's translation at residue 7, which points to a read error; the protein shown is made from the DNA. V usage is TRDV2 and J usage is TRDJ2; D gene uncertain. V gave up 0 bases and J gave up 3 bases, with 16 bases separating them. This CDR3 is built from 17 residues. Germline lookup yields CDR1 GEAIGNYY and CDR2 EKD. In DNA, the CDR3 is TGTGCCTGTGACACCGTACCGGGAACGAACCTGACAGCACAACTCTTCTTT. Its protein is CACDTVPGTNLTAQLFF.

This clone has only a few counts. The TCRdb protein, from a much larger clone, departs from this DNA's translation at residue 3, likely by read error; the protein shown derives from the DNA. The CDR3 loop reads CAPGELWKAFLGGYATSPDKLIF. The CDR3 DNA sequence: TGTGCTCCTGGGGAACTATGGAAGGCCTTCCTAGGGGGATACGCCACTTCGCCCGATAAACTCATCTTT. V is TRDV1 and J is TRDJ1; TRDD3 agrees at 10 bases. TCRdb lists no J gene, so it was determined here by aligning the DNA to germline. The germline gives CDR1 TSWWSYY, CDR2 QGS. The CDR3 extends over 23 amino acids.

About this clone: This DNA translates differently at residue 14 from the TCRdb protein, which is that of a much larger clone; a read error is likely, and the protein shown is the DNA's own translation. The chain is built from TRDV1 and TRDJ1; 10 positions agree with TRDD3. Germline values: CDR1 TSWWSYY, CDR2 QGS. CDR3 length: 19 amino acids. Trimming removed 2 bases from V and 3 bases from J; junction bases left unmatched: 15. This CDR3 reads CALGEGLLGGYAYADKLIF. Here the CDR3 DNA reads TGTGCTCTTGGGGAAGGGCTTCTCGGGGGATACGCGTACGCCGATAAACTCATCTTT.

This clone has just a few counts. TCRdb attributes to this sequence the protein of a much larger clone, which differs from the DNA translation at residue 20; a read error is likely, and the protein displayed is translated from the DNA. V gene assignment gives TRDV1, but the J gene was left uncalled; the D segment call TRDD3 is taken from the table without a DNA check. Germline V lookup: CDR1 TSWWSYY, CDR2 QGS. The CDR3 is 22 amino acids. The CDR3 nucleotides read TGTGCTCTTGGGGAATGGCTCCCAACCCCTGGGGGATTTAGGGGAGACACCGATAAACCCATCTTT. This encodes CALGEWLPTPGGFRGDTDKPIF.

This clone appeared a few times. A read error likely explains why the TCRdb protein, taken from a much larger clone, differs from this DNA's translation at residue 10; the protein shown is translated from the DNA. The V call is TRDV2, the J call TRDJ1; D ambiguous. The J gene comes from matching the DNA to germline here; TCRdb lacks it. Germline V CDR1 and CDR2: GEAIGNYY, EKD. The CDR3 extends over 16 amino acids. Trimming took off 4 bases at V and 5 bases at J, with 22 bases between the two ends. The CDR3 nucleotides read TGTGCCTGTGAACCTGCGGCCAAATGGGAGAGAGATAAACTCATCTTT. It is translated as CACEPAAKWERDKLIF.

Of note for this clone: A junction boundary mismatches the germline segment, possibly from a read error. J is TRDJ2 and V is TRDV1; 11 positions agree with TRDD3. The CDR3 covers 26 residues. CDR1 TSWWSYY and CDR2 QGS come from the germline V gene. This CDR3 is CALGNPDSDHRWGIRDIKALPAQLFF. Here the CDR3 DNA reads TGTGCTCTTGGGAACCCCGACTCGGATCATCGATGGGGGATACGCGATATAAAAGCTTTGCCAGCACAACTCTTCTTT.

This clone was seen ten or more times. It differs at one base from a far larger clone, so likely a read error. Distinct nucleotide sequences in the sample also encode this CDR3. The chain uses TRDV1 and TRDJ1, with 11 bases identical to TRDD3. CDR1 and CDR2 (germline): TSWWSYY, QGS. CDR3 size: 25 residues. The CDR3 DNA reads as TGTGCCCTTGGGGAACGAAGTATCAGGTACCCCATTGTGGGGGATACGTTCGGGTACACCGATAAACTCATCTTT. Translated, it gives CALGERSIRYPIVGDTFGYTDKLIF.

A note on this clone: TCRdb lists the protein of a much larger clone for this DNA, which differs at residue 9, so this is likely a read error; the protein given here is translated from the DNA itself. The rearrangement uses TRDV1 and TRDJ1; 7 positions agree with TRDD3. The CDR3 totals 21 residues. The ends lost 3 bases at V and 0 bases at J; junction bases unmatched: 22. Germline CDR1 reads TSWWSYY; CDR2 reads QGS. The CDR3 bases are TGTGCTCTTGGGGAGCTTTGCTCCTGCAATCTCTGGGGGTTCTACACCGATAAACTCATCTTT. This translates into CALGELCSCNLWGFYTDKLIF.

This clone was counted only a few times. A read error likely explains this, since a far larger clone differs by one base. The identical CDR3 is also encoded by other nucleotide sequences in the sample. The V call is TRDV1, the J call TRDJ1; D gene ambiguous. The CDR3 consists of 14 residues. CDR1 and CDR2 from the germline V gene are TSWWSYY and QGS. Trimming cost V 1 base and J 4 bases, with 10 bases left between them. The CDR3 DNA reads TGTGCTCTTGGGGAACGGCGCAAGTACGATAAACTCATCTTT. This translates into CALGERRKYDKLIF.

Remarks on this clone: The protein recorded in TCRdb matches a much larger clone and deviates from this DNA's translation at residue 19, suggesting a read error; the protein here is obtained by translating the DNA. V and J are TRDV3 and TRDJ1; TRDD3 matches 13 bases. The length of the CDR3 is 21 residues. Germline lookup yields CDR1 TVYSNPD and CDR2 GDNSRS (reference sequence). The CDR3 protein is CALPRGGLLDWGIRKTDKFIF. The CDR3 nucleotides are TGTGCCCTCCCCAGGGGGGGCCTACTCGACTGGGGGATACGTAAAACCGATAAATTCATCTTT.

This clone was recorded many times. This chain uses TRDV1 with TRDJ3; tentatively, D is TRDD3 (10 bases). Germline V gene lookup returns CDR1 TSWWSYY and CDR2 QGS. Trimming left V 4 bases short and J 3 bases short, with 31 bases between. CDR3 length equals 23 residues. The CDR3 DNA reads TGTGCTCTTGGGGGAGTCCTTCCTACCCTTCACTGGGGGATTAACTGGGACACCCGACAGATGTTTTTC. Its translation is CALGGVLPTLHWGINWDTRQMFF.

In the case of this clone: TCRdb records a much larger clone's protein for this DNA, with a difference at residue 6 that likely arises from a read error; the protein given is the translation of the DNA. This chain connects TRDV1 to TRDJ1; TRDD3 matches at 12 bases. TCRdb carries no J gene annotation; the J gene was assigned here by matching the DNA with germline. Germline V lookup: CDR1 TSWWSYY, CDR2 QGS. J was trimmed by 3 bases and V by 1 base; bases with no gene match: 21. This CDR3 has 22 residues. CDR3 in amino acids: CALGEPFVFAELGDTWADKLIF. The CDR3 nucleotides read TGTGCTCTTGGGGAACCCTTCGTTTTCGCCGAACTGGGGGATACTTGGGCCGATAAACTCATCTTT.

Concerning this clone: The TCRdb protein, from a much larger clone, departs from this DNA's translation at residue 7, likely by read error; the protein shown derives from the DNA. The chain joins TRAV38-2/DV8 to TRDJ1, with TRDD3 identical over 9 bases. The J gene is absent in TCRdb and was assigned here via DNA matching to germline. CDR3 length: 21 amino acids. CDR1 and CDR2 from the germline V gene are TSESDYY and QEAYKQQN. V was clipped by 1 base and J by 0 bases; unmatched bases: 19. Written as DNA, the CDR3 is TGTGCTTATAGGAGCTCCAGGGTGTGTACTGGGGGACCCGCCAACACCGATAAACTCATCTTT. It encodes CAYRSSRVCTGGPANTDKLIF.

This clone was detected only a few times. The protein given by TCRdb reflects a much larger clone and differs at residue 20 from this DNA's translation, likely from a read error; the protein shown is the DNA's translation. This chain connects TRDV1 to TRDJ1; TRDD3 aligns across 9 bases. The CDR3 consists of 22 residues. Germline lookup yields CDR1 TSWWSYY and CDR2 QGS. The CDR3 DNA is TGTGCTCTTGGGGTATTCTTCCGGAGTCGGGGGATACTCGGCTCACGAAGCGATAAACCCATCTTT. Amino acids: CALGVFFRSRGILGSRSDKPIF.